The clone carrying this TCR beta chain came up a few times. This record belongs to a study of blood T cell repertoires in COVID-19. Overall study: Samples came from the United States, Italy and Spain, spanning acute and convalescent COVID-19. T cells, B-cell-depleted T cells, or PBMCs supplied cDNA or gDNA.

As handled by the study authors: Estimates of nucleated cell counts were drawn from the amplification of reference gene primers. The method was immunoSEQ multiplex PCR; TCRdb's version includes in-frame clones alone and lacks a portion of them. D and trimming come from the DNA, and the V and J calls and clone size come from that table. This table has 98,000 or so clones, roughly 90% appearing once. Recruited during active infection, patients (from Seattle) were subsequently followed longitudinally. The V end was cut by 3 bases, the J end by 2 bases, with 10 bases between. The CDR3 loop spans 15 amino acids. Germline loops: CDR1 LNHDA, CDR2 SQIVND (reference sequence).

This clonotype was obtained from a man in his 60s with COVID-19, enrolled during active disease. The sequenced sample was peripheral blood. V and J are TRBV19 and TRBJ2-2, with unresolved D. CDR3 sequence (DNA): TGTGCCAGTAGTATTATGTGGCAAAACACCGGGGAGCTGTTTTTT. Its protein product is CASSIMWQNTGELFF.